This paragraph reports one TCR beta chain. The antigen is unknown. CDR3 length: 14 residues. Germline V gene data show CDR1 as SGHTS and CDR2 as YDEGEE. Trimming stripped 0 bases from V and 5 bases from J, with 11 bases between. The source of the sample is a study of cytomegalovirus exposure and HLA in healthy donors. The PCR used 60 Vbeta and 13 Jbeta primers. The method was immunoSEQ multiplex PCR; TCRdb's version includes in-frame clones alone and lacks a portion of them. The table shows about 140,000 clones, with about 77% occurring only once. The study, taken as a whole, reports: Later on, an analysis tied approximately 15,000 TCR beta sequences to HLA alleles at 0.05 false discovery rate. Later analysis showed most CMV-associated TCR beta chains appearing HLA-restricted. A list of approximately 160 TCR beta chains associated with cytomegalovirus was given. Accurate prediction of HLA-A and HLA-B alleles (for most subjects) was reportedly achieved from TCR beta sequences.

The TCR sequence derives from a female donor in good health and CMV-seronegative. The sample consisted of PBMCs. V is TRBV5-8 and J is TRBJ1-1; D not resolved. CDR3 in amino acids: CASSLGTGWTEAFF. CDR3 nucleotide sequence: TGTGCCAGCAGCTTGGGCACGGGGTGGACTGAAGCTTTCTTT.